This paragraph covers one TCR beta chain sequence. This specimen comes from a study of cytomegalovirus exposure and HLA in healthy donors. At the level of the study: A subsequent analysis stated that the 110 or so validation repertoires were run on the same platform as the roughly 670 first-cohort repertoires.

While the first cohort had 600 to 800 subjects, the donors belonged to the separate validation cohort of roughly 130 subjects. Sequencing used immunoSEQ multiplex PCR; TCRdb keeps in-frame clones, though not all of them. The sample holds 55,000 to 75,000 clones, around 95% seen once. CDR1 and CDR2 (germline): WNHNN, SYGVQD (reference sequence). CDR3 length equals 15 residues. V lost 5 bases and J lost 6; bases outside the gene matches: 5. The sequencing sample was made of PBMCs. This clonotype was sampled from a man aged 18 to 30 in good health and CMV-seropositive. The chain combines TRBV10-1 with TRBJ2-1, with 12 bases aligning to TRBD2. The CDR3 is CASSYRLAGVNEQFF. The CDR3 DNA reads TGCGCCAGCAGTTATAGACTAGCGGGGGTCAATGAGCAGTTCTTC.